The next 24 T cell receptor beta chains were all read from a single sample in a study of CD8+ T cells in alopecia areata. Specified treatment: oral pan-JAK inhibitor, 5-10 mg twice daily. RNA was isolated and reverse transcribed to cDNA, the sequencing template. Here immunoSEQ multiplex PCR was the method, and the copy in TCRdb shows in-frame clones only, minus some. In the table there are some 190,000 clones, roughly 46% of which are singletons. This specimen was CD8+ T cells sorted from blood, taken around week 54, from a patient treated with tofacitinib. All receptors come from a human donor with alopecia areata.

Worth noting for this clone: Compared with germline, one end of the junction differs, possibly owing to a read error. J is TRBJ2-7 and V is TRBV27; 9 bases match TRBD1. This CDR3 contains 14 residues. Germline CDR1 reads MNHEY; CDR2 reads SMNVEV (reference sequence). CDR3 region: CASQSGTGIYEQHF. CDR3 DNA: TGTGCCAGCCAGAGCGGGACAGGGATCTACGAGCAGCACTTC.

V is TRBV5-6 and J is TRBJ2-7, with D possibly called TRBD1 or TRBD2 (5 bases each). Germline assignment: CDR1 SGHDT and CDR2 YYEEEE. CDR3 length: 13 amino acids. Trimming pared 0 bases from V and 4 bases from J, leaving 8 bases between. CDR3 protein: CASSLGGWYEQYF. The DNA of the CDR3 is TGTGCCAGCAGCTTGGGGGGGTGGTACGAGCAGTACTTC. Full variable domain (outside the CDR3, taken from reference TRBV5-6 and TRBJ2-7): DAGVTQSPTHLIKTRGQQVTLRCSPKSGHDTVSWYQQALGQGPQFIFQYYEEEERQRGNFPDRFSGHQFPNYSSELNVNALLLGDSALYLCASSLGGWYEQYFGPGTRLTVT.

The rearrangement links TRBV9 to TRBJ1-1; 10 bases match TRBD1. V lost 0 bases and J lost 5; bases outside the gene matches: 4. Germline V gene data show CDR1 as SGDLS and CDR2 as YYNGEE. The CDR3 runs to 15 residues. The CDR3 sequence is CASSVAGTGETEAFF. The CDR3 DNA reads as TGTGCCAGCAGCGTAGCTGGGACAGGGGAGACTGAAGCTTTCTTT.

This chain connects TRBV10-3 to TRBJ2-3; possible D gene TRBD1, 6 bases. From germline, CDR1 is ENHRY and CDR2 SYGVKD. The V and J ends lost 0 bases and 2 bases respectively, with 9 bases between them. The CDR3 covers 15 residues. The CDR3 DNA sequence: TGTGCCATCAGTGAGTCTGCAGGGGCCACAGATACGCAGTATTTT. Translating it yields CAISESAGATDTQYF.

The chain recombines TRBV5-6 with TRBJ2-1; D call uncertain. This CDR3 comprises 14 residues. Trimming shortened V by 3 bases and J by 8 bases, and 15 bases separated the two germline ends. The germline V gene encodes CDR1 SGHDT and CDR2 YYEEEE. CDR3 in DNA: TGTGCCAGCAGCTATTTGGGGTCGTGGGATGAGCAGTTCTTC. It is translated as CASSYLGSWDEQFF.

The rearrangement joins TRBV4-3 to TRBJ2-4; 8 bases are shared with TRBD1. Germline CDR1 reads LGHNA; CDR2 reads YSLEER. V shed 0 bases, J shed 4 bases, and the junction held 5 bases outside the gene matches. The length of the CDR3 is 16 residues. CDR3 DNA sequence: TGCGCCAGCAGCCAAGATCTGACAGGGGTTAAAAACATTCAGTACTTC. Encoded protein: CASSQDLTGVKNIQYF.

A remark on this clone: The junction departs from germline at one end; a sequencing error may be responsible. V usage is TRBV5-1 and J usage is TRBJ2-7; 10 positions agree with TRBD1. This CDR3 region has 16 residues. Germline V gives CDR1 SGHRS, CDR2 YFSETQ. This chain's CDR3 is CASSLAPRDRGYKQYF. In DNA, the CDR3 is TGCGCCAGCAGCTTGGCCCCCCGGGACAGGGGCTACAAGCAGTACTTC.

The chain has TRBV9 and TRBJ2-7; tentatively, D is TRBD2 (6 bases). V lost 3 bases and J lost 0, with 13 bases in between. CDR1 SGDLS and CDR2 YYNGEE come from the germline V gene. The CDR3 spans 15 residues. CDR3 sequence (DNA): TGTGCCAGCAGCGCCGGCGGGGCCAGCTCCTACGAGCAGTACTTC. Residues: CASSAGGASSYEQYF. Using reference TRBV9 and TRBJ2-7 for the parts outside the CDR3, the full variable domain is DSGVTQTPKHLITATGQRVTLRCSPRSGDLSVYWYQQSLDQGLQFLIQYYNGEERAKGNILERFSAQQFPDLHSELNLSSLELGDSALYFCASSAGGASSYEQYFGPGTRLTVT.

This clone was recorded a few times. CDR3 DNA: TGTGCCATCAGTGAGTTTGACACCTCCTACGAGCAGTACTTC. It specifies CAISEFDTSYEQYF. This chain uses TRBV10-3 with TRBJ2-7; D remains unclear. Trimming took off 1 base at V and 0 bases at J, with 7 bases between the two ends. The CDR3 has 14 residues. Looked up from germline, CDR1 is ENHRY and CDR2 is SYGVKD.

The rearrangement links TRBV10-2 to TRBJ2-5; D might be TRBD1 (6 bases). Germline CDR1 reads WSHSY; CDR2 reads SAAADI. The CDR3 runs 15 residues. Trimming cost V 4 bases and J 1 base, with 13 bases left between them. In nucleotides, the CDR3 is TGCGCCAGCAGTGCCCCCGGACAGTTCCAAGAGACCCAGTACTTC. The encoded protein is CASSAPGQFQETQYF.

The chain combines TRBV6-1 with TRBJ1-2; 9 bases match TRBD1. V lost 2 bases to trimming and J lost 7 bases; unmatched junction nucleotides: 5. CDR3 length equals 14 residues. Germline V gene data show CDR1 as MNHNS and CDR2 as SASEGT. CDR3 residues: CASSETTGGGGYTF. Here the CDR3 DNA reads TGTGCCAGCAGTGAAACGACAGGGGGAGGTGGCTACACCTTC.

The chain is built from TRBV11-2 and TRBJ1-1; TRBD1 is a possible D gene (5 bases). The germline V and J ends were trimmed by 5 bases and 0 bases, with 13 bases remaining between them. From germline, CDR1 is SGHAT and CDR2 FQNNGV. CDR3 length equals 15 residues. The CDR3 region has the DNA TGTGCCAGCAGCGAAGGGGTCGCCTTGAACACTGAAGCTTTCTTT. It translates to CASSEGVALNTEAFF.

The table lists this clone with a few counts. The chain uses TRBV2 and TRBJ2-7; 9 bases are shared with TRBD1. Germline V gene data show CDR1 as SNHLY and CDR2 as FYNNEI. Trimming cost V 6 bases and J 1 base; bases outside gene matches: 7. The CDR3 is 15 amino acids. CDR3 sequence reads: CASSQQGAVSYEQYF. As DNA, the CDR3 is TGTGCCAGCAGCCAACAGGGGGCGGTGTCCTACGAGCAGTACTTC.

CDR3 sequence: CASSYSGGPYEQYF. CDR3 sequence (DNA): TGTGCCAGCAGTTACAGCGGGGGCCCCTACGAGCAGTACTTC. The chain has TRBV6-5 and TRBJ2-7; 8 bases match TRBD2. CDR1 and CDR2 from the germline V gene are MNHEY and SVGAGI. The CDR3 covers 14 residues. The V and J ends lost 2 bases and 2 bases, in that order; junction bases with no gene match: 2.

This chain links TRBV5-1 with TRBJ2-6; unclear D gene. The CDR3 is 15 amino acids. The V and J ends lost 3 bases and 0 bases respectively, with 7 bases between them. Germline CDR1 is SGHRS and CDR2 is YFSETQ. Here the CDR3 reads CASSSRISGANVLTF. The DNA for the CDR3 is TGCGCCAGCAGCTCTAGGATCTCTGGGGCCAACGTCCTGACTTTC.

This clone was observed a few times. The V gene is TRBV2, the J gene TRBJ2-5, with 7 nucleotides matching TRBD2. Losses at the gene ends were 6 bases for V and 4 bases for J; bases not matched to a gene: 2. Germline lookup yields CDR1 SNHLY and CDR2 FYNNEI. The CDR3 runs to 12 residues. The CDR3 sequence: CASSPGGETQYF. The CDR3 DNA reads as TGTGCCAGCAGCCCGGGGGGAGAGACCCAGTACTTC.

The V call is TRBV27, the J call TRBJ2-3; no clear D. The CDR3 sequence is 13 residues long. V lost 5 bases to trimming and J lost 3 bases, with 9 bases between them. Germline V lookup: CDR1 MNHEY, CDR2 SMNVEV (reference sequence). The CDR3 DNA reads TGTGCCAGCAGTATTGAGGTGACAGATACGCAGTATTTT. This encodes CASSIEVTDTQYF.

This clone was recorded a few times. CDR3 amino acids: CASSLWVNEPQHF. The CDR3 coding sequence is TGTGCCAGCAGCTTATGGGTCAACGAGCCCCAGCATTTT. The genes are TRBV7-9 and TRBJ1-5; D uncertain. Between the trimmed V and J ends, which lost 2 bases and 8 bases, there was a span of 10 bases. The CDR3 spans 13 residues. CDR1 and CDR2 from the germline V gene are SEHNR and FQNEAQ (reference sequence).

V gene TRBV10-3 combines with J gene TRBJ2-3; tentative D call: TRBD1 (5 bases). V shed 3 bases and J shed 4 bases, with 14 bases lying between them. The CDR3 spans 15 residues. Germline CDR1 ENHRY, CDR2 SYGVKD. As DNA, the CDR3 is TGTGCCATCAGTGATATGGCCAGGGTGGCAGATACGCAGTATTTT. Translating it yields CAISDMARVADTQYF.

The gene calls are TRBV29-1 and TRBJ1-1, with TRBD1 matching 9 bases. Germline V gene data show CDR1 as SQVTM and CDR2 as ANQGSEA. V shed 6 bases and J 1 base; nucleotides not matched to a gene: 3. This CDR3 is built from 13 residues. The CDR3: CSVMTGGNTEAFF. The DNA of the CDR3 is TGCAGCGTAATGACAGGGGGGAACACTGAAGCTTTCTTT.

The genes are TRBV5-6 and TRBJ1-2; D might be TRBD1 (5 bases). The CDR3 is 16 amino acids. Germline assignment: CDR1 SGHDT and CDR2 YYEEEE. V was cut by 6 bases and J by 1 base, with 19 bases left in between. The CDR3 loop reads CASIEETARGNYGYTF. CDR3 sequence (DNA): TGTGCCAGCATCGAGGAGACAGCACGGGGTAACTATGGCTACACCTTC.

The chain combines TRBV29-1 with TRBJ2-7, with 13 nucleotides matching TRBD2. V dropped 1 base and J dropped 0; count of bases not matched to a gene: 3. Germline values: CDR1 SQVTM, CDR2 ANQGSEA. This CDR3 is 16 amino acids long. CDR3 protein: CSVEGRTSGGSYEQYF. The CDR3 DNA follows: TGCAGCGTTGAAGGCAGGACTAGCGGGGGCTCCTACGAGCAGTACTTC.

The chain links TRBV29-1 to TRBJ2-2, with no clear D. The CDR3 is 11 amino acids. Germline CDR1 SQVTM, CDR2 ANQGSEA. V lost 7 bases to trimming and J lost 2 bases, with 5 bases between them. This CDR3 is CSGGNTGELFF. As DNA, the CDR3 is TGCAGCGGGGGAAACACCGGGGAGCTGTTTTTT.

The gene calls are TRBV29-1 and TRBJ1-5; D not resolved. The CDR3 length is 12 residues. CDR1 and CDR2 from the germline V gene are SQVTM and ANQGSEA. The germline V and J ends were trimmed by 6 bases and 0 bases, with 6 bases remaining between them. The DNA for the CDR3 is TGCAGCGTCACGGTTAGCAATCAGCCCCAGCATTTT. This sequence encodes CSVTVSNQPQHF.